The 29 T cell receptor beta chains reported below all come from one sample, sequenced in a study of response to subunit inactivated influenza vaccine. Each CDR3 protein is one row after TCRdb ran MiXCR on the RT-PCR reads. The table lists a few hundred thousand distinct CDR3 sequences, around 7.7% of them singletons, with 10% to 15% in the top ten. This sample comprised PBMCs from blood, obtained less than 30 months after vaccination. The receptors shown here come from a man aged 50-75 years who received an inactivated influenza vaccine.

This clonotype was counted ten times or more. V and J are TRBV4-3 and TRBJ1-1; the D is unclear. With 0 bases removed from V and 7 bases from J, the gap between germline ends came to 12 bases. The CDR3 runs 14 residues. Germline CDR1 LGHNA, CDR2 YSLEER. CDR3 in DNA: TGCGCCAGCAGCCAAGAATCCGAGTGGGGTGAAGCTTTCTTT. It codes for CASSQESEWGEAFF.

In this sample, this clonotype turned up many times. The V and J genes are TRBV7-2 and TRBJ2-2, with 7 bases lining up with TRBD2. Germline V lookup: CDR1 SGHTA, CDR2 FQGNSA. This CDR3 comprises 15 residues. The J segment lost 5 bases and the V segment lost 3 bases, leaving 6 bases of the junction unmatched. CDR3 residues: CASSFGPGGTGELFF. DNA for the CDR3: TGTGCCAGCAGCTTTGGTCCGGGAGGAACCGGGGAGCTGTTTTTT.

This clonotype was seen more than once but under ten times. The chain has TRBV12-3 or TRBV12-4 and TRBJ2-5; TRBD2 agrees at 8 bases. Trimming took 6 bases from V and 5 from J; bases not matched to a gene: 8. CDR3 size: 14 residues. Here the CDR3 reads CASSIAGRLETQYF. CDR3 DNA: TGTGCCAGCAGCATAGCGGGGAGGTTGGAGACCCAGTACTTC.

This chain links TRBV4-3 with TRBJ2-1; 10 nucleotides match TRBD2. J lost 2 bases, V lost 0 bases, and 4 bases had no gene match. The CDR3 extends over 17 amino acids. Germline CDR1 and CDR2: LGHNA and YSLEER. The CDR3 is CASSQDVGLAAYNEQFF. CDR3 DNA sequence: TGCGCCAGCAGCCAAGATGTTGGACTAGCGGCCTACAATGAGCAGTTCTTC.

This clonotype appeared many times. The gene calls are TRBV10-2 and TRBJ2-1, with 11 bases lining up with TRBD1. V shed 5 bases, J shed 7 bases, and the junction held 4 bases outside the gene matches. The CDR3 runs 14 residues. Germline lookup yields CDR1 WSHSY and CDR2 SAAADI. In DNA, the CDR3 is TGCGCCAGCAGTCGGACAGGGGGCTCGAATGAGCAGTTCTTC. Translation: CASSRTGGSNEQFF.

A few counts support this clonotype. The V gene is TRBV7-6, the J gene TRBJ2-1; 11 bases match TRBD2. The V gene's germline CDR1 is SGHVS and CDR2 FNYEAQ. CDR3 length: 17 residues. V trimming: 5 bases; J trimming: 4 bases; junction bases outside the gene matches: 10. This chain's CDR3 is CASSPQTSGGDYNEQFF. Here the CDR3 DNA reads TGTGCCAGCAGCCCCCAAACTAGCGGGGGCGATTACAATGAGCAGTTCTTC.

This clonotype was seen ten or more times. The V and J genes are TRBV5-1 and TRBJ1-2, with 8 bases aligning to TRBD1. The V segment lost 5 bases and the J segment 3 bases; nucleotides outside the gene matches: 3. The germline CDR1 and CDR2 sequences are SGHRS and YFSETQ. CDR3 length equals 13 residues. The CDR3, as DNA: TGCGCCAGCAGTGCAGGGGGCGACTATGGCTACACCTTC. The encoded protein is CASSAGGDYGYTF.

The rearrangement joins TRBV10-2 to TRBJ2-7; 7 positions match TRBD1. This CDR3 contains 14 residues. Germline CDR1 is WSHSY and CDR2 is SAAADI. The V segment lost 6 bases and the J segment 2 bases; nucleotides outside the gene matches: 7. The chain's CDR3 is CASREGQGAYEQYF. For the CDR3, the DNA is TGCGCCAGCAGAGAGGGGCAGGGGGCCTACGAGCAGTACTTC.

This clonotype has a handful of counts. The CDR3 bases are TGCAGTGCCGGCCGGGACACCTACGAGCAGTACTTC. Its translation is CSAGRDTYEQYF. The chain uses TRBV20-1 and TRBJ2-7, with D possibly being TRBD1 (6 bases). Germline V gene sequence: CDR1 DFQATT, CDR2 SNEGSKA (reference sequence). V lost 6 bases and J 2 bases, leaving 11 bases between the germline ends. The CDR3 is 12 residues long.

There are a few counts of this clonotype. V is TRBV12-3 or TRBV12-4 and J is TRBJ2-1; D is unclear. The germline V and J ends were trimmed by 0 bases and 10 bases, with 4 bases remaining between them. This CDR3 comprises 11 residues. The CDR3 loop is CASSLALEQFF. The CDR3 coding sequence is TGTGCCAGCAGTTTAGCGCTAGAGCAGTTCTTC.

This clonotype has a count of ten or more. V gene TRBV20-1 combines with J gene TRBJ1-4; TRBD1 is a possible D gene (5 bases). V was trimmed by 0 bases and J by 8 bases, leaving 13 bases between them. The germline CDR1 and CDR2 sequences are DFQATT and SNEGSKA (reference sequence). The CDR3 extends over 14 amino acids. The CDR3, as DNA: TGCAGTGCTAGAGATCGTCAGGGTTGGGAAAAACTGTTTTTT. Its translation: CSARDRQGWEKLFF.

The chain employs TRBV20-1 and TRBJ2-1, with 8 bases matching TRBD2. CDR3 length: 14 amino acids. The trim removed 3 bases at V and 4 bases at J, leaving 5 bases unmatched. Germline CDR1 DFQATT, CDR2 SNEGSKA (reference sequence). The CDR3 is CSASGRGAYNEQFF. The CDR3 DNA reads TGCAGTGCTAGCGGGCGGGGGGCGTACAATGAGCAGTTCTTC.

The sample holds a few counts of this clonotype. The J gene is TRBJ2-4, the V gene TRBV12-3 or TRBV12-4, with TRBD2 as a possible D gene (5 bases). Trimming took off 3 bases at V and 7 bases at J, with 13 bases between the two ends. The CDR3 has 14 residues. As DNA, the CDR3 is TGTGCCAGCAGTTTTCAGTCTTCGGGGAACATTCAGTACTTC. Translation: CASSFQSSGNIQYF.

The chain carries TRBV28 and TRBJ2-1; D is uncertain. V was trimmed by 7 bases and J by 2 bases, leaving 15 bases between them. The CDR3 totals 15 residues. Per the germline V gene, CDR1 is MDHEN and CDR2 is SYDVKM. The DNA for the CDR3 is TGTGCCAGCAACTTATCCCCAGCGACCTACAATGAGCAGTTCTTC. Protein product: CASNLSPATYNEQFF.

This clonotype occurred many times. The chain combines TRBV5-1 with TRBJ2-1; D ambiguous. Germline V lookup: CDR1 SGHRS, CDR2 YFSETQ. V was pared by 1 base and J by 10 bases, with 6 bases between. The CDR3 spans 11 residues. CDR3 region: CASSLTAEQFF. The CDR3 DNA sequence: TGCGCCAGCAGCTTGACCGCAGAGCAGTTCTTC. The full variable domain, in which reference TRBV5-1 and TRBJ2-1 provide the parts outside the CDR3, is KAGVTQTPRYLIKTRGQQVTLSCSPISGHRSVSWYQQTPGQGLQFLFEYFSETQRNKGNFPGRFSGRQFSNSRSEMNVSTLELGDSALYLCASSLTAEQFFGPGTRLTVL.

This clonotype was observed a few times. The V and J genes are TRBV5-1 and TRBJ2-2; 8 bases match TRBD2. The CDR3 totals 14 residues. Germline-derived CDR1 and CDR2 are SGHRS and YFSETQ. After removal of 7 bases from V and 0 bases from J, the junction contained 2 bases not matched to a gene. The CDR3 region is CASHSGTNTGELFF. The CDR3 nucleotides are TGCGCCAGCCATAGCGGGACGAACACCGGGGAGCTGTTTTTT.

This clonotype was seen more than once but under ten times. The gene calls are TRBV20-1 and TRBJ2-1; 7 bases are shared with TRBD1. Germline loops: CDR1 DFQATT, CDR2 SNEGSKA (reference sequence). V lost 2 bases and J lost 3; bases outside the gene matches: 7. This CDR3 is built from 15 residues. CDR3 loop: CSARRARQGYNEQFF. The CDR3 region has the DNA TGCAGTGCTAGAAGGGCGAGACAGGGCTACAATGAGCAGTTCTTC.

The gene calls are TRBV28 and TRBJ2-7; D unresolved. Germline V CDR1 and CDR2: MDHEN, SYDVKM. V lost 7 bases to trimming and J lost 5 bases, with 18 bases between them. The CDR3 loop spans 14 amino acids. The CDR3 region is CASTLSPGQDEQYF. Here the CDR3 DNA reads TGTGCCAGCACCCTTTCGCCGGGCCAGGACGAGCAGTACTTC. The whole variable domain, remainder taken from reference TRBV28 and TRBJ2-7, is DVKVTQSSRYLVKRTGEKVFLECVQDMDHENMFWYRQDPGLGLRLIYFSYDVKMKEKGDIPEGYSVSREKKERFSLILESASTNQTSMYLCASTLSPGQDEQYFGPGTRLTVT.

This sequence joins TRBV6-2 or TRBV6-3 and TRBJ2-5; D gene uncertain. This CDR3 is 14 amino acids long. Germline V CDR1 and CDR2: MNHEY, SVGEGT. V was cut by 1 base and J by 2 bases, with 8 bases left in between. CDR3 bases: TGTGCCAGCAGTTACTTTCTAACACAAGAGACCCAGTACTTC. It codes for CASSYFLTQETQYF.

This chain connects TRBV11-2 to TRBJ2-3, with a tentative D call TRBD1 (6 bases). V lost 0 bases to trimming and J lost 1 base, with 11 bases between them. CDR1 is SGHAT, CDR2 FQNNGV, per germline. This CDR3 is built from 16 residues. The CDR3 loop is CASSLEGARGTDTQYF. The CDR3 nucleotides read TGTGCCAGCAGCTTAGAGGGGGCGCGTGGCACAGATACGCAGTATTTT.

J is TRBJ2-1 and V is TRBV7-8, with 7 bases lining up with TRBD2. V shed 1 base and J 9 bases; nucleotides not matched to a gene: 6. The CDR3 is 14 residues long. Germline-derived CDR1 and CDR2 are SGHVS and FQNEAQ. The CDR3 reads CASSLDPIAGEQFF. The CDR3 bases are TGTGCCAGCAGCTTAGACCCGATAGCGGGTGAGCAGTTCTTC.

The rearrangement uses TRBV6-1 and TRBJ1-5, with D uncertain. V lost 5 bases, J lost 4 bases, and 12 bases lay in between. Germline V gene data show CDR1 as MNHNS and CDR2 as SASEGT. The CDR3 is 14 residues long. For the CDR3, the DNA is TGTGCCAGCAGTCCCCGGGGAAGTAATCAGCCCCAGCATTTT. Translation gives CASSPRGSNQPQHF.

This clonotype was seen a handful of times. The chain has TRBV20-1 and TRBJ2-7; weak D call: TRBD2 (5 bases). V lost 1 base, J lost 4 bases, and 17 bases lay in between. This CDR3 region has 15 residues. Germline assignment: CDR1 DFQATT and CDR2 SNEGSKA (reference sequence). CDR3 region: CSARVPLREVYEQYF. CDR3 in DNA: TGCAGTGCTAGAGTCCCCCTCCGGGAAGTGTACGAGCAGTACTTC.

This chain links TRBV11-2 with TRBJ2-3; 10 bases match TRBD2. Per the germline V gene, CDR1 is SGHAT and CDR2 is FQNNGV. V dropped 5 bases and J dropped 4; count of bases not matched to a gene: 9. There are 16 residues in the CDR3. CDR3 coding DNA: TGTGCCAGCAGCCCCTCTAGCGGGAGATGGGCAGATACGCAGTATTTT. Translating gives CASSPSSGRWADTQYF.

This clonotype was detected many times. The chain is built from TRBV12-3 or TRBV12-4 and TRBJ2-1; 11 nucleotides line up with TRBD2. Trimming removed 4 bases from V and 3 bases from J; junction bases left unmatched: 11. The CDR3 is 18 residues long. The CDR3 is CASSSPLKTSGSYNEQFF. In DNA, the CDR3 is TGTGCCAGCAGTTCCCCCTTAAAAACTAGCGGGAGCTACAATGAGCAGTTCTTC.

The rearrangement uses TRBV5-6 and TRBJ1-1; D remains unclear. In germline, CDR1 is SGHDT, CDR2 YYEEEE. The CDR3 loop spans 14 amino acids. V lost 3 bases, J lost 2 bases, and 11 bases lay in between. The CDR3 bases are TGTGCCAGCAGCTGGGGATGGGAAAACACTGAAGCTTTCTTT. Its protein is CASSWGWENTEAFF.

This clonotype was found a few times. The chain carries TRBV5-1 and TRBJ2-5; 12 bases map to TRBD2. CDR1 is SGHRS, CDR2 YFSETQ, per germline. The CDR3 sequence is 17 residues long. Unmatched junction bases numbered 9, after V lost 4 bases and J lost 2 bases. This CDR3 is CASSPGLTSGGQETQYF. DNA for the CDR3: TGCGCCAGCAGCCCGGGCCTGACTAGCGGGGGACAAGAGACCCAGTACTTC.

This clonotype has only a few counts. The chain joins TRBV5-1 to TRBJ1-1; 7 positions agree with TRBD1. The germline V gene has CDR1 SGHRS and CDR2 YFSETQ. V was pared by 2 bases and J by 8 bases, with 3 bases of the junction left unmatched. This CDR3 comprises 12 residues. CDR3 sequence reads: CASSLIQGEAFF. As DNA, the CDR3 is TGCGCCAGCAGCTTAATACAGGGGGAAGCTTTCTTT.

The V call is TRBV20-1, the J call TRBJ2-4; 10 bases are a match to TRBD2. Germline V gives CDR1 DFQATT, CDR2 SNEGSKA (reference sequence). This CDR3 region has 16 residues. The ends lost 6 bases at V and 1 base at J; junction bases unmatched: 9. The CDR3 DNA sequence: TGCAGTGCCTCCCCTACACTAGCGGGGGCCAAAAACATTCAGTACTTC. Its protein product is CSASPTLAGAKNIQYF.